Below are 17 T cell receptor beta chains sequenced from a single sample in a study of T cell clonality in common variable immunodeficiency (dated by TCRdb to between 2014 and 2017). These receptors' antigens are unknown. The library was produced with the immunoSEQ multiplex PCR assay. Here the immuneACCESS table is served through TCRdb, limited to in-frame sequences with V and J called. Missing clones are a known gap in these copies; in checked studies unresolved V genes cover under half, and the rest lacks a known reason. This sample was tabulated with roughly 2,400 clones, among which there are no singletons. The top ten constitute around an eighth of the sample. What the authors observed across the whole study: Reportedly, TCRbeta sequences from CVID had fewer deletions and N-nucleotide insertions, and highly modified clones with 13 or more V deletions were absent from CVID.

Input material: peripheral blood mononuclear cells. These receptors were collected from a human donor with common variable immunodeficiency.

This clone was counted only a few times. The CDR3 end lies 3 residues beyond the end of the read and is filled in from the germline J gene. The chain carries TRBV19 and TRBJ2-3; 7 bases fit TRBD1. This CDR3 has 14 residues. The germline gives CDR1 LNHDA, CDR2 SQIVND (reference sequence). Germline trimming cut 0 bases from V and 4 bases from J; bases unmatched to any gene: 1. The CDR3 region is CASSIEGTADTQYF. CDR3 DNA (partial): TGTGCCAGTAGTATAGAAGGGACAGCAGATACG.

About this clone: Coverage ceases 3 residues before the CDR3 finishes, and the germline J gene fills in the end. The J gene is TRBJ2-6, the V gene TRBV30; D is unclear. V was shortened by 0 bases and J by 2 bases, with 8 bases between the two germline ends. This CDR3 contains 15 residues. CDR1 is GTSNPN and CDR2 is SVGIG in the germline V gene (reference sequence). The part of the CDR3 DNA that was read is TGTGCCTGGAGTGTCGTAACTCCTGGGGCCAACGTC. This codes for CAWSVVTPGANV. The whole CDR3 sequence reads CAWSVVTPGANVLTF. Together with reference TRBV30 and TRBJ2-6, the CDR3 gives the full variable domain: SQTIHQWPATLVQPVGSPLSLECTVEGTSNPNLYWYRQAAGRGLQLLFYSVGIGQISSEVPQNLSASRPQDRQFILSSKKLLLSDSGFYLCAWSVVTPGANVLTFGAGSRLTVL.

This clone was picked up a small number of times. Sequencing ends 3 residues short of the CDR3 end; the germline J gene provides the rest. This chain uses TRBV5-1 with TRBJ2-1; 9 nucleotides align to TRBD2. The V and J ends lost 0 bases and 0 bases, in that order; junction bases with no gene match: 1. The CDR3 runs 16 residues. Germline V gene data show CDR1 as SGHRS and CDR2 as YFSETQ. The CDR3 bases that were read are TGCGCCAGCAGCTTGGTTAGCGGGAGCTCCTACAATGAG. Amino acid sequence: CASSLVSGSSYNE. The full-length CDR3 reads as CASSLVSGSSYNEQFF.

About this clone itself: The sequenced fragment ends 3 residues before the CDR3 boundary, so the rest is inferred from the germline J gene. The chain employs TRBV6-2 or TRBV6-3 and TRBJ2-7, with 9 bases aligning to TRBD2. Trimming took 5 bases from V and 6 from J; bases not matched to a gene: 14. Germline V gene sequence: CDR1 MNHEY, CDR2 SVGEGT. The CDR3 loop spans 16 amino acids. The DNA read from the CDR3 is TGTGCCAGCAGTCGGCGGCCGGTCGCGGGAGGGCTCGAG. Translation gives CASSRRPVAGGLE. The entire CDR3 protein is CASSRRPVAGGLEQYF.

A remark on this clone: The missing CDR3 end, 3 residues past where the read stops, is filled in from the germline J gene. This chain links TRBV18 with TRBJ1-5; 9 positions agree with TRBD1. In germline, CDR1 is KGHSH, CDR2 LQKENI. The CDR3 has 16 amino acids. Germline trimming cut 4 bases from V and 1 base from J; bases unmatched to any gene: 5. This chain's CDR3 is CASSHGTGRSNQPQHF. The DNA read from the CDR3 is TGTGCCAGCTCACACGGGACAGGGCGGAGCAATCAGCCC.

By proportion, this clone is medium-sized. Read sequence stops 3 residues before the CDR3 end, and the germline J gene provides the missing end. The V gene is TRBV29-1, the J gene TRBJ2-3; D may be TRBD2 (5 bases). Trimming pared 4 bases from V and 6 bases from J, leaving 11 bases between. The CDR3 has 12 residues. Germline assignment: CDR1 SQVTM and CDR2 ANQGSEA. Here the CDR3 reads CSVASNSDTQYF. The sequenced CDR3 bases are TGCAGCGTTGCTAGCAACTCGGATACG.

This clone has only a few counts. The observed sequence ends 3 residues before the CDR3 terminus, with the missing tail filled in from the germline J gene. This chain connects TRBV18 to TRBJ1-1; D remains ambiguous. This CDR3 spans 12 amino acids. The germline CDR1 and CDR2 sequences are KGHSH and LQKENI. The CDR3 bases that were read are TGTGCCAGCTCACCAGCAAACATCCTG. Amino acid sequence: CASSPANIL. The full CDR3 protein reads CASSPANILAFF.

This clone was detected only a few times. The read terminates 3 residues before the CDR3 end, so the remaining end is supplied by the germline J gene. The V gene is TRBV19, the J gene TRBJ2-3, with 10 bases matching TRBD2. Germline V gives CDR1 LNHDA, CDR2 SQIVND (reference sequence). The CDR3 has 16 residues. The V and J ends lost 6 bases and 4 bases, in that order; junction bases with no gene match: 10. The sequenced part of the CDR3 DNA is TGTGCCAGTAGAGACCAGCGGGGGGGATCCCCAGATACG. Translation: CASRDQRGGSPDT. The CDR3, in full, reads CASRDQRGGSPDTQYF. The full variable domain, its missing parts supplied by reference TRBV19 and TRBJ2-3, is DGGITQSPKYLFRKEGQNVTLSCEQNLNHDAMYWYRQDPGQGLRLIYYSQIVNDFQKGDIAEGYSVSREKKESFPLTVTSAQKNPTAFYLCASRDQRGGSPDTQYFGPGTRLTVL.

As regards this clone: Coverage ceases 3 residues before the CDR3 finishes, and the germline J gene fills in the end. The chain couples TRBV7-2 to TRBJ1-5, with D tentatively TRBD1 (5 bases). Germline CDR1 SGHTA, CDR2 FQGNSA. The V end lost 5 bases, the J end lost 0 bases, and 11 bases lay between the germline ends. This CDR3 is built from 15 residues. The CDR3 bases that were read are TGTGCCAGCAGCATGGGGCAAAATAGCAATCAGCCC. Amino acids: CASSMGQNSNQP. The full CDR3 reads CASSMGQNSNQPQHF.

This clone was counted only a few times. The read terminates 3 residues before the CDR3 end, so the remaining end is supplied by the germline J gene. This chain joins TRBV11-3 and TRBJ1-1; 8 bases line up with TRBD1. Germline V lookup: CDR1 SGHNT, CDR2 YENEEA. Trimming took 5 bases from V and 2 from J; bases not matched to a gene: 4. This CDR3 is built from 14 residues. The sequenced part of the CDR3 DNA is TGTGCCAGCAGCGGACAGGGACTCAACACTGAA. Its protein product is CASSGQGLNTE. The complete CDR3 sequence is CASSGQGLNTEAFF. Combining the CDR3 with reference TRBV11-3 and TRBJ1-1 gives the whole variable domain EAGVVQSPRYKIIEKKQPVAFWCNPISGHNTLYWYLQNLGQGPELLIRYENEEAVDDSQLPKDRFSAERLKGVDSTLKIQPAELGDSAVYLCASSGQGLNTEAFFGQGTRLTVV.

In the case of this clone: The sequenced fragment ends 3 residues before the CDR3 boundary, so the rest is inferred from the germline J gene. The V and J genes are TRBV30 and TRBJ1-5, with TRBD1 matching over 7 bases. Germline CDR1 is GTSNPN and CDR2 is SVGIG (reference sequence). Losses at the gene ends were 5 bases for V and 3 bases for J; bases not matched to a gene: 4. The CDR3 consists of 13 residues. The CDR3 is CAWDTGDNQPQHF. CDR3 bases read: TGTGCCTGGGACACAGGGGACAATCAGCCC.

In its sample, this clone ranks as large (0.1 to 1%). The read halts 3 residues ahead of the CDR3 end, with the missing end drawn from the germline J gene. This chain connects TRBV29-1 to TRBJ1-1; D is ambiguous. The CDR3 is made up of 12 amino acids. Germline V gene lookup returns CDR1 SQVTM and CDR2 ANQGSEA. Trimming left V 7 bases short and J 1 base short, with 10 bases between. Incomplete CDR3 DNA: TGCAGCGGCGTAAGGGCGAACACTGAA. Translating it yields CSGVRANTE. The CDR3, in full, reads CSGVRANTEAFF.

This clone was recorded a few times. The CDR3 end falls 3 residues outside the read, so it is completed with the germline J gene. Other DNA sequences in the sample encode the same CDR3. The chain carries TRBV7-9 and TRBJ2-1; 8 bases align to TRBD1. After removal of 1 base from V and 6 bases from J, the junction contained 2 bases not matched to a gene. CDR1 is SEHNR and CDR2 is FQNEAQ in the germline V gene (reference sequence). The CDR3 extends over 14 amino acids. CDR3 sequence: CASSLGGTGNEQFF. CDR3 bases read: TGTGCCAGCAGCTTAGGTGGGACAGGCAATGAG.

By its share, this clone is medium-sized. CDR3 loop: CASSPLFRDRGFTQYF. CDR3 DNA (partial): TGTGCCAGCTCACCACTCTTCCGGGACAGGGGTTTCACG. The chain carries TRBV18 and TRBJ2-3, with TRBD1 matching over 10 bases. The read ends 3 residues shy of where the CDR3 ends; the end is completed using the germline J gene. CDR1 and CDR2 (germline): KGHSH, LQKENI. The CDR3 has 16 amino acids.

This clone occurred a few times. The sequenced fragment ends 3 residues before the CDR3 boundary, so the rest is inferred from the germline J gene. V is TRBV7-9 and J is TRBJ1-1; D not resolved. Trimming took 5 bases from V and 6 from J, leaving 10 bases between them. The CDR3 spans 12 residues. Germline CDR1 is SEHNR and CDR2 is FQNEAQ (reference sequence). The part of the CDR3 DNA that was read is TGTGCCAGCAGCCACAACTATCCTGAA. Encoded protein: CASSHNYPE. The complete CDR3 protein is CASSHNYPEAFF. The whole variable domain, filled in from reference TRBV7-9 and TRBJ1-1, reads DTGVSQNPRHKITKRGQNVTFRCDPISEHNRLYWYRQTLGQGPEFLTYFQNEAQLEKSRLLSDRFSAERPKGSFSTLEIQRTEQGDSAMYLCASSHNYPEAFFGQGTRLTVV.

As to this clone: The CDR3 end lies 3 residues beyond the end of the read and is filled in from the germline J gene. V and J are TRBV7-9 and TRBJ2-1; TRBD1 aligns across 9 bases. Germline V gives CDR1 SEHNR, CDR2 FQNEAQ (reference sequence). CDR3 size: 15 residues. V lost 7 bases to trimming and J lost 4 bases; unmatched junction nucleotides: 8. The CDR3 here is CASNLYRGLYNEQFF. The DNA read from the CDR3 is TGTGCCAGCAATCTCTACAGGGGGCTTTACAATGAG.

In regard to this clone: The missing CDR3 end, 3 residues past where the read stops, is filled in from the germline J gene. V gene TRBV10-3 combines with J gene TRBJ2-1; 10 bases match TRBD2. Unmatched junction bases numbered 5, after V lost 5 bases and J lost 4 bases. The germline V gene encodes CDR1 ENHRY and CDR2 SYGVKD. The CDR3 has 15 amino acids. The CDR3 sequence: CAISTSGVLYNEQFF. The part of the CDR3 DNA that was read is TGTGCCATCAGTACTAGCGGGGTCCTATACAATGAG.